This T cell receptor (beta chain) was identified in a study of T cells in Graves' hyperthyroidism and ophthalmopathy (dated by TCRdb to the late 2010s). With regard to the full study: Peripheral blood was sampled at the time of initial diagnosis, prior to any treatment. To identify distinguishing TCR V-J signatures, a discovery cohort of roughly 100 patients was used, comprising fewer than 45 with Graves' ophthalmopathy and around 57 with stable Graves' hyperthyroidism. An independent validation cohort of 18 to 20 hyperthyroidism patients and about 15 patients who later progressed to ophthalmopathy tested prospective prediction of ophthalmopathy. For training and testing, the 100 or so patients in the discovery cohort were randomly divided in a 7:3 ratio. Thyroid tissue and blood T-cell repertoires from several Graves' hyperthyroidism patients were also compared in the study. Once sampling was done, hyperthyroidism patients were given methimazole at a starting dose of 30 mg daily, whereas ophthalmopathy patients were given high-dose intravenous methylprednisolone. The paper describes TCR Vbeta CDR3 sequencing of around 130 peripheral blood samples, made up of 43 ophthalmopathy patients, some 80 hyperthyroidism patients and 17 progressor patients.

Concerning this clonotype itself: The target of this receptor is not known. No much larger clone exists at a distance of one base, and base qualities are not known.

On the study overall, not on this receptor specifically: During validation, the model predicted progression to ophthalmopathy a median of approximately six months ahead of onset, with approximately 71% sensitivity and about 72% specificity. In cross-validation, a model built on a 13 V-J signature told ophthalmopathy apart from stable hyperthyroidism with under 90% sensitivity and about 81% specificity, and in testing the same model reached 80%/75%. Sample size was not statistically predetermined, and blinding of investigators to group allocation was not performed. Most expanded thyroid clonotypes (frequency above 0.001) were also detected in blood, suggesting blood repertoires may reflect thyroid immune responses.

The TCR beta CDR3 regions were amplified from RNA transcripts. A first-round RT-PCR of the TCR CDR3 used the HTBI primer set with the Qiagen OneStep RT-PCR kit. The libraries were constructed in a second round of multiplex PCR and then size-selected and purified. Paired-end sequencing of the libraries was performed with 100 bp reads on an Illumina HiSeq2000. On the authors' methods: SOAPnuke was used to process the raw data, throwing out any read that contained adapters or uncalled bases, had a mean Phred below 15, or lacked an exact constant-primer or identifier match. COPE v1.2.5 was used to merge high-quality paired reads, and clonotypes were defined as unique nucleotide sequences. MiTCR v1.1 was used to align the clonotypes against IMGT TRBV, TRBD and TRBJ reference segments. The analysis was restricted to V-J combinations with a frequency above 0.0001, which together covered about 99% of the repertoires. The TCS score was defined as F50 (clonal expansion) divided by E x V (chaos), with BLOSUM62-based TCRdist calculated between CDR3 peptides within each V-J. Welch's t-statistics and random forest reduced 450 to 600 V-J features to roughly 13, which were used in a naive Bayes classifier (R e1071). Through fastp at Q25 and MiXCR, TCRdb rebuilt clones from the public reads, retaining in-frame beta chains. Every entry covers one CDR3 protein and lists the most common genes and DNA from its rows. The V and J calls here are based on TCRdb, not the publication. The sample yields roughly 500,000 distinct CDR3 sequences; less than 25% were counted once. The ten top clones hold roughly 49% of the sample.

V lost 2 bases and J lost 3 bases, and the count of bases not matched to a germline gene is 4. CDR1 is given as SGHDT and CDR2 as YYEEEE, both from the germline V gene. There are 14 amino acids in the CDR3, from cysteine to phenylalanine inclusive. Only the CDR3 part of the read is kept: 42 bases, read in frame from the first base. In the ophthalmopathy patients, disease was moderately to severely active, with a Clinical Activity Score of 3 or more, a NOSPECS grade of 4 or more, and a duration of less than 3 months. Exclusion was applied to patients with uncontrolled infections, other autoimmune diseases, pregnancy or lactation. Diagnoses relied on clinical symptoms, serum thyroxine and TRAb, thyroid ultrasound and orbital computed tomography. PBMCs were separated from 10 ml of fresh peripheral blood using Ficoll-Paque density gradient centrifugation. Total RNA was extracted with Trizol reagent, and quality was checked on an Agilent 2100 Bioanalyzer.

Recombination joined TRBV5-6 with TRBJ2-7; 8 middle bases align to TRBD2. The receptor's source is a woman in her sixties or seventies with Graves' ophthalmopathy. The sequenced material came from blood. The encoded CDR3 is CASSFKGLVYEQYF. In nucleotide form, the sequence is TGTGCCAGCAGCTTTAAGGGACTAGTCTACGAGCAGTACTTC. Beyond the CDR3, the reference TRBV5-6 and TRBJ2-7 genes provide the residues; the full variable domain reads: DAGVTQSPTHLIKTRGQQVTLRCSPKSGHDTVSWYQQALGQGPQFIFQYYEEEERQRGNFPDRFSGHQFPNYSSELNVNALLLGDSALYLCASSFKGLVYEQYFGPGTRLTVT.